These T cell receptor beta chains were read from a single sample in a study of blood T cell repertoires in COVID-19. Assay: immunoSEQ multiplex PCR; the TCRdb copy retains only in-frame clones and omits some. Here the sample spans around 210,000 clones, about 90% being singletons. The sequenced sample consisted of peripheral blood. The receptors were gathered from a young man with active or convalescent COVID-19. CDR3s include the opening cysteine and the closing phenylalanine or tryptophan. A D gene is named only where the DNA matches it firmly.

V: TRBV6-6
D: -
J: TRBJ1-6
CDR3: CASSYSVQNSPLHF

V: TRBV27
D: -
J: TRBJ2-3
CDR3: CASSFSAPPGTDTQYF

V: TRBV28
D: -
J: TRBJ2-1
CDR3: CASSFAAGEYNEQFF

V: TRBV19
D: -
J: TRBJ1-4
CDR3: CASSIGGANEKLFF

V: TRBV25-1
D: -
J: TRBJ2-3
CDR3: CASSEPGWGGRTDTQYF

V: TRBV10-3
D: TRBD1
J: TRBJ1-4
CDR3: CAIRSDRGNEKLFF

V: TRBV15
D: -
J: TRBJ1-4
CDR3: CATSRVPDRINEKLFF

V: TRBV3-1/TRBV3-2
D: -
J: TRBJ2-1
CDR3: CASSLALTRDNEQFF

V: TRBV11-2
D: -
J: TRBJ1-3
CDR3: CASSYRLPGLPVGNTIYF

V: TRBV5-6
D: TRBD1
J: TRBJ1-2
CDR3: CASSSGTGIYGYTF

V: TRBV5-8
D: -
J: TRBJ1-1
CDR3: CASSFPVTGTAEAFF

V: TRBV7-2
D: TRBD2
J: TRBJ2-7
CDR3: CASSLGPGGPSGEQYF

V: TRBV4-3
D: -
J: TRBJ1-2
CDR3: CASSQDSGGWGYTF

V: TRBV6-6
D: -
J: TRBJ2-5
CDR3: CASRSWGGREETQYF

V: TRBV18
D: TRBD1
J: TRBJ1-2
CDR3: CASSPLGTGANYGYTF

V: TRBV11-2
D: -
J: TRBJ2-7
CDR3: CASSEGPLAAYEQYF

V: TRBV7-2
D: -
J: TRBJ2-4
CDR3: CATSDRERIQYF

V: TRBV18
D: -
J: TRBJ1-1
CDR3: CASSPLAENTEAFF